The 7 T cell receptor beta chains reported below all come from one sample, sequenced in a study of blood T cells in healthy people across ages. It was with a sample-barcoded 5' primer and a J-beta primer mix that a second PCR of roughly 7 to 12 cycles was run. Each CDR3 protein is one row after TCRdb ran MiXCR on the 5' RACE reads. The top ten clones hold roughly 23% of a sample with some 1,800,000 distinct CDR3 sequences, about two fifths of them seen once. Sequencing was performed on blood. The receptors shown here come from a human donor in good health.

The table lists this clonotype with a few counts. This sequence joins TRBV12-3 or TRBV12-4 and TRBJ1-2; 7 bases agree with TRBD1. Trimming took 3 bases from V and 6 from J; bases not matched to a gene: 4. This CDR3 contains 13 residues. The CDR3: CASSLTGMDGYTF. CDR3 in DNA: TGTGCCAGCAGTTTGACAGGGATGGATGGCTACACCTTC.

The chain is built from TRBV5-1 and TRBJ1-5; D is unresolved. The ends were cut back, 0 bases at V and 5 bases at J, with 12 bases in the middle. The germline V gene encodes CDR1 SGHRS and CDR2 YFSETQ. The length of the CDR3 is 15 residues. The CDR3 DNA follows: TGCGCCAGCAGCTTGGCGGGAGGGTCAGATCAGCCCCAGCATTTT. Translating gives CASSLAGGSDQPQHF.

This clonotype has more than one count but fewer than ten. An end of the junction differs from the germline gene, which may be a read error. The chain links TRBV7-3 to TRBJ2-7, with D perhaps matching TRBD1 (5 bases). The CDR3 runs to 13 residues. Germline V lookup: CDR1 SGHTA, CDR2 FQGTGA. The CDR3 sequence is CVSSPRGRSEQYF. CDR3 bases: TGTGTCAGCAGCCCAAGGGGCCGCTCCGAGCAGTACTTC.

The CDR3 nucleotides are TGCAGTGCGCACCTCCTTACTGAAGCTTTCTTT. Translation gives CSAHLLTEAFF. The chain employs TRBV20-1 and TRBJ1-1; D unclear. V gave up 6 bases and J gave up 5 bases, with 10 bases separating them. CDR1 DFQATT and CDR2 SNEGSKA come from the germline V gene (reference sequence). The CDR3 runs to 11 residues.

The chain joins TRBV11-2 to TRBJ2-2, with a possible D match to TRBD1 (6 bases). The CDR3 spans 15 residues. Trimming shortened V by 4 bases and J by 2 bases, and 11 bases separated the two germline ends. Germline V gives CDR1 SGHAT, CDR2 FQNNGV. Here the CDR3 reads CASSWWDTNTGELFF. CDR3 DNA sequence: TGTGCCAGCAGCTGGTGGGACACCAACACCGGGGAGCTGTTTTTT.

This chain's CDR3 is CASSYDRKAFF. The CDR3 DNA is TGTGCCAGCAGCTACGACAGGAAAGCTTTCTTT. V gene TRBV7-9 combines with J gene TRBJ1-1; tentatively, D is TRBD1 (6 bases). The germline V gene has CDR1 SEHNR and CDR2 FQNEAQ (reference sequence). Deletions cut 4 bases from V and 9 bases from J, with 9 bases between. There are 11 residues in the CDR3.

This clonotype was counted a few times. This chain joins TRBV7-2 and TRBJ2-6; D call uncertain. The CDR3 length is 15 residues. Germline CDR1 is SGHTA and CDR2 is FQGNSA. V shed 10 bases and J shed 2 bases, with 15 bases lying between them. The CDR3 is CATGTWRPGANVLTF. In DNA, the CDR3 is TGTGCCACAGGAACTTGGAGACCTGGGGCCAACGTCCTGACTTTC.